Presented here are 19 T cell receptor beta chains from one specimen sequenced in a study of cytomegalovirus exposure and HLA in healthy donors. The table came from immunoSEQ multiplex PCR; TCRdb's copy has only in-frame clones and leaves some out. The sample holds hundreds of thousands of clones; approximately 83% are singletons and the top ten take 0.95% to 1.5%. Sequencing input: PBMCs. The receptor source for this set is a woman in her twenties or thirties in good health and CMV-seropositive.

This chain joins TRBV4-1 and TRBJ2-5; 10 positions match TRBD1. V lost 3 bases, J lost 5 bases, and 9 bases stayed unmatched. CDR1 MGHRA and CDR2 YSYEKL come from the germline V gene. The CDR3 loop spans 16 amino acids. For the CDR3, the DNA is TGCGCCAGCAGCCACCCGGGACAGGGGTTCGGGGAGACCCAGTACTTC. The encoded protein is CASSHPGQGFGETQYF.

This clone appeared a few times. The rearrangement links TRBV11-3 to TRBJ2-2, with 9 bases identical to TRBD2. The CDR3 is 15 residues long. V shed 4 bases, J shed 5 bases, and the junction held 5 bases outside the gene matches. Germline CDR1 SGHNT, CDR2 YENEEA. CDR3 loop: CASSSSGAGTGELFF. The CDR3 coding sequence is TGTGCCAGCAGCTCTAGCGGGGCGGGGACCGGGGAGCTGTTTTTT.

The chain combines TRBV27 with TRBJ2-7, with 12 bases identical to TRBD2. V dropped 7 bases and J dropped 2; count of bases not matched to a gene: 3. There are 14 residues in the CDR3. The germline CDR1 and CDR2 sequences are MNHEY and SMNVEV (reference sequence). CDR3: CASTWTSGAYEQYF. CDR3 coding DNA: TGTGCCAGCACTTGGACTAGCGGGGCCTACGAGCAGTACTTC.

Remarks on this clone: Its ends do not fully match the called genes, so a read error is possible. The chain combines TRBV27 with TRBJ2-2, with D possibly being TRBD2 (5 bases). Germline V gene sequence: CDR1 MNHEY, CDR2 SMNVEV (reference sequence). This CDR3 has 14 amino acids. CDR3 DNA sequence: TGTGCCAGCAGTCTATCCAGAGGGTTAGGGGAGCTGTTTTTT. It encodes CASSLSRGLGELFF.

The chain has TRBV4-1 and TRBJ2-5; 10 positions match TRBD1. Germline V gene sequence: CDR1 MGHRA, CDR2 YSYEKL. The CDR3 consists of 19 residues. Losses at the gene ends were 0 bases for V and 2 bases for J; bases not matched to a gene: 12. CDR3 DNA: TGCGCCAGCAGCCAAGATCGGGAAGCAACGGGACAGGGGCAAGAGACCCAGTACTTC. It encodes CASSQDREATGQGQETQYF.

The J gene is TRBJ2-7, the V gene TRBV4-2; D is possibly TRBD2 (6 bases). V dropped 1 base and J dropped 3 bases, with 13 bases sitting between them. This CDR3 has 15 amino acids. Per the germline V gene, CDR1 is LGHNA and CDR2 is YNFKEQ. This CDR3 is CASSQAGTSNYEQYF. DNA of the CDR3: TGTGCCAGCAGCCAAGCGGGGACTTCCAACTACGAGCAGTACTTC.

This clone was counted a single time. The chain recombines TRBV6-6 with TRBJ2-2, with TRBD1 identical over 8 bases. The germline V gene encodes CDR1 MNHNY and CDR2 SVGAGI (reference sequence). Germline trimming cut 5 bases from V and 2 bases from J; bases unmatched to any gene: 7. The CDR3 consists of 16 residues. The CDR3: CASSHGTGGNTGELFF. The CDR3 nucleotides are TGTGCCAGCAGTCATGGGACAGGAGGAAACACCGGGGAGCTGTTTTTT.

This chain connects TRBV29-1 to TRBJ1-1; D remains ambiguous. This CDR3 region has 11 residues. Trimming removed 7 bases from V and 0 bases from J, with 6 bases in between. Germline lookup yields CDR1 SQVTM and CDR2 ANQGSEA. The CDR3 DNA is TGCAGCGCCAGAATGAACACTGAAGCTTTCTTT. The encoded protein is CSARMNTEAFF.

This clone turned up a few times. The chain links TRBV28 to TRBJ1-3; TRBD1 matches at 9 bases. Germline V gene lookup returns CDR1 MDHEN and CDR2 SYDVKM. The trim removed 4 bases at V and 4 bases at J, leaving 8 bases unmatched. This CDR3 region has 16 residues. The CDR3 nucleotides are TGTGCCAGCAGTTATAGGGGACAGGGCAGCGGAAACACCATATATTTT. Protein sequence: CASSYRGQGSGNTIYF.

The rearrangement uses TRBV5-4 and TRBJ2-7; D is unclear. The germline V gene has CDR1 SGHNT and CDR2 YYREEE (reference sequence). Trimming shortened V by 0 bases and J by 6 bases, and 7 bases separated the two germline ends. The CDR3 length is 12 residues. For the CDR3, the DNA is TGTGCCAGCAGCTTGGGCTACGCCGAGCAGTACTTC. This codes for CASSLGYAEQYF. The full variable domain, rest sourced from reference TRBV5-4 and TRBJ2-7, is ETGVTQSPTHLIKTRGQQVTLRCSSQSGHNTVSWYQQALGQGPQFIFQYYREEENGRGNFPPRFSGLQFPNYSSELNVNALELDDSALYLCASSLGYAEQYFGPGTRLTVT.

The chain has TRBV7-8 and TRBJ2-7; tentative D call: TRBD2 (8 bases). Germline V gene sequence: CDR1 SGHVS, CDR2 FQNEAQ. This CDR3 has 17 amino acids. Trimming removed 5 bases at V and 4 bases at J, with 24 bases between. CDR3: CASSPTGPYSGKYEQYF. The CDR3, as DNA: TGTGCCAGCAGCCCGACAGGGCCTTATAGCGGGAAGTACGAGCAGTACTTC.

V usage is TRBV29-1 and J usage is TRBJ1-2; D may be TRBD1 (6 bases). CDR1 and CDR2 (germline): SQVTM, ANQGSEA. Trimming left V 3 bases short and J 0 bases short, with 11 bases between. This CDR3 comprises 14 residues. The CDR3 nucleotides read TGCAGCGTTGACGGGACATCGGCTAACTATGGCTACACCTTC. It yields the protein CSVDGTSANYGYTF. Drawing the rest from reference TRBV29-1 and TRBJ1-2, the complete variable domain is SAVISQKPSRDICQRGTSLTIQCQVDSQVTMMFWYRQQPGQSLTLIATANQGSEATYESGFVIDKFPISRPNLTFSTLTVSNMSPEDSSIYLCSVDGTSANYGYTFGSGTRLTVV.

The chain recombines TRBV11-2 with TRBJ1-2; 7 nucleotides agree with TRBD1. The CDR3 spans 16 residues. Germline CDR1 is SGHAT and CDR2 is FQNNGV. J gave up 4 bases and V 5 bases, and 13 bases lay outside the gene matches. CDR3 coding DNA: TGTGCCAGCAGCCGATGGAGACAGGGCTATAGCTATGGCTACACCTTC. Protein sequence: CASSRWRQGYSYGYTF.

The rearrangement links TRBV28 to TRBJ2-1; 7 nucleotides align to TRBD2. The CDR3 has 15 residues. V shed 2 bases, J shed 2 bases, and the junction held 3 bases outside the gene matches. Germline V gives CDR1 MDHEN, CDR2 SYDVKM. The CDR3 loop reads CASSLTTSAYNEQFF. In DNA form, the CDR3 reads TGTGCCAGCAGTTTAACCACTAGCGCCTACAATGAGCAGTTCTTC.

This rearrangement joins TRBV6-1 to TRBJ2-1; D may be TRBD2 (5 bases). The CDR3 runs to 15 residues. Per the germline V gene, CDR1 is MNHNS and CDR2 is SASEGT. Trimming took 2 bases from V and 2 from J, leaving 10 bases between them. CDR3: CASSENPSPYNEQFF. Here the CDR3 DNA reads TGTGCCAGCAGTGAAAATCCTAGCCCCTACAATGAGCAGTTCTTC.

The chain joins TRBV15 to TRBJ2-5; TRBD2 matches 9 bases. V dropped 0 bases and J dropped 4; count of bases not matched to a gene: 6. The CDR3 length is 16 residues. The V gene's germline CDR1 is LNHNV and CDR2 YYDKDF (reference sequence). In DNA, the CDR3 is TGTGCCACCAGCAGAGACCTAGCGGGAACATCAGAGACCCAGTACTTC. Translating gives CATSRDLAGTSETQYF.

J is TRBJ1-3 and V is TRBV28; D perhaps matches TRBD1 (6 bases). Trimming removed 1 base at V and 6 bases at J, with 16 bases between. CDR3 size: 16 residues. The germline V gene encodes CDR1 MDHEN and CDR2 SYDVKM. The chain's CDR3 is CASSLYPWAGENTIYF. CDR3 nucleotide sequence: TGTGCCAGCAGTTTATACCCGTGGGCAGGGGAAAACACCATATATTTT.

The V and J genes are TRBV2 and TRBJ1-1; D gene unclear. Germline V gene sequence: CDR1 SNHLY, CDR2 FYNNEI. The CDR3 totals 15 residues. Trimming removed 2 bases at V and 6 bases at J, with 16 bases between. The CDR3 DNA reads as TGTGCCAGCAGTGAACAAGGGCGGGGAACGGCTGAAGCTTTCTTT. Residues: CASSEQGRGTAEAFF.

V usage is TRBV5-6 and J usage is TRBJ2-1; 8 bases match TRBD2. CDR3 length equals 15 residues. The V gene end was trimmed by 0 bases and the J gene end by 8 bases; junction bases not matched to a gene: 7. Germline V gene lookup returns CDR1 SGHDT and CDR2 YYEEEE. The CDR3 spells CASSLGRAGGDEQFF. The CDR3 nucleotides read TGTGCCAGCAGCTTGGGCCGGGCCGGGGGGGATGAGCAGTTCTTC.